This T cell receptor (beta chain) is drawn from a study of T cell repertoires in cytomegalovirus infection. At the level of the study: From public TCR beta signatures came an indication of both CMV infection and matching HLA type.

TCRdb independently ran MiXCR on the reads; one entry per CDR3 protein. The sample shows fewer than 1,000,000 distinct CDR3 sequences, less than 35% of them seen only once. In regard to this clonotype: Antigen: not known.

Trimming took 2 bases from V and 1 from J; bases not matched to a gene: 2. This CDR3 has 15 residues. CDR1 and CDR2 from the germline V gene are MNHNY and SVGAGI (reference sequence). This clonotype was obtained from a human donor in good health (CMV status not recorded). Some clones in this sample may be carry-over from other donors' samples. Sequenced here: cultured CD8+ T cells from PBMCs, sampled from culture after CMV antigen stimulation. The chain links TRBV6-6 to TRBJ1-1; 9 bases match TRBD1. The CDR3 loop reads CASSYDRGGNTEAFF. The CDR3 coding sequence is TGTGCCAGCAGTTACGACAGGGGGGGGAACACTGAAGCTTTCTTT.